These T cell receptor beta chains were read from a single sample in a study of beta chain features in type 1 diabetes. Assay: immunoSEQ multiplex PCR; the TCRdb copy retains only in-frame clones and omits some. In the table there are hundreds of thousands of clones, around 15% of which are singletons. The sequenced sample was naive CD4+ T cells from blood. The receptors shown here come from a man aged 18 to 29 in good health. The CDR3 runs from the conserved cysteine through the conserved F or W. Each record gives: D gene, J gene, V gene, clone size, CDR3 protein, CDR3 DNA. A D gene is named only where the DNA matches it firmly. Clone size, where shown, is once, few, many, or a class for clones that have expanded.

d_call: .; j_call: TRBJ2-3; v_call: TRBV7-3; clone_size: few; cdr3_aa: CASSSSSPPDTQYF; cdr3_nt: TGTGCCAGCAGCTCAAGTAGTCCCCCAGATACGCAGTATTTT
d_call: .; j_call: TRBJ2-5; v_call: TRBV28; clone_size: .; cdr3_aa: CASSPSGRGYQETQYF; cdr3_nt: TGTGCCAGCAGTCCCTCGGGTAGGGGGTACCAAGAGACCCAGTACTTC
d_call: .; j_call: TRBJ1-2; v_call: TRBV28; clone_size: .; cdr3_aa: CASRGGWDYGYTF; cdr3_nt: TGTGCCAGCCGCGGGGGATGGGACTATGGCTACACCTTC
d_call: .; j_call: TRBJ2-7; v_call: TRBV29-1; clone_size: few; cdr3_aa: CSVEPDSGREQYF; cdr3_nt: TGCAGCGTTGAACCCGACTCAGGGAGAGAGCAGTACTTC
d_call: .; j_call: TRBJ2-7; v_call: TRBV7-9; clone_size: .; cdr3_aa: CASSFVGRGAPEQYF; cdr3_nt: TGTGCCAGCAGCTTCGTTGGAAGGGGGGCCCCCGAGCAGTACTTC
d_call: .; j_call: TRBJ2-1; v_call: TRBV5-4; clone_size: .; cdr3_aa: CASSLASHAYNEQFF; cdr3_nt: TGTGCCAGCAGCTTGGCCTCCCATGCCTACAATGAGCAGTTCTTC
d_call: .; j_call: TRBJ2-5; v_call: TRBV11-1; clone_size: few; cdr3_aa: CASSFTQETQYF; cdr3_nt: TGTGCCAGCAGCTTCACGCAAGAGACCCAGTACTTC
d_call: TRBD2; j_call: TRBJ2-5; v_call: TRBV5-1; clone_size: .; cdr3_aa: CASSLASGRQETQYF; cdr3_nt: TGCGCCAGCAGCTTGGCTAGCGGAAGACAAGAGACCCAGTACTTC
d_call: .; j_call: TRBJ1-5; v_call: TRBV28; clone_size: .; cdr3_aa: CASTPGGGGNQPQHF; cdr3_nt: TGTGCCAGCACACCGGGGGGCGGCGGCAATCAGCCCCAGCATTTT
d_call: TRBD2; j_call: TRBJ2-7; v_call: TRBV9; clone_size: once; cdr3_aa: CASGRAESGSVGEQYF; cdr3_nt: TGTGCCAGCGGAAGGGCCGAAAGCGGGAGTGTGGGCGAGCAGTACTTC
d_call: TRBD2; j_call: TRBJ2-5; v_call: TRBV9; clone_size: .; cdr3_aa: CASSVSPTSGYQETQYF; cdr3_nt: TGTGCCAGCAGCGTATCCCCGACTAGCGGGTACCAAGAGACCCAGTACTTC
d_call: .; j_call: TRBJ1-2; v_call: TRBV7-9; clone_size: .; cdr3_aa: CASSPRRSAVTYTF; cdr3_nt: TGTGCCAGCAGCCCTCGCCGGAGTGCAGTAACCTACACCTTC
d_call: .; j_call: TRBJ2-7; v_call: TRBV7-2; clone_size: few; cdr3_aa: CASSFRPVYEQYF; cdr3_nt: TGTGCCAGCAGCTTTCGGCCGGTCTACGAGCAGTACTTC
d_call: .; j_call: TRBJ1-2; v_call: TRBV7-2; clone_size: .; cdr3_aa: CASSDNYGYTF; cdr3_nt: TGTGCCAGCAGCGATAACTATGGCTACACCTTC
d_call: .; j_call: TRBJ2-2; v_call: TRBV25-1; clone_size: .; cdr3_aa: CASSEPGDLSGELFF; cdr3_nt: TGTGCCAGCAGTGAGCCGGGAGATCTTAGCGGGGAGCTGTTTTTT
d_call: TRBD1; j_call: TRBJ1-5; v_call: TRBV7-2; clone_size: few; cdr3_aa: CASSFTGTGSTQPQHF; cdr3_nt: TGTGCCAGCAGCTTCACCGGGACAGGGTCAACTCAGCCCCAGCATTTT
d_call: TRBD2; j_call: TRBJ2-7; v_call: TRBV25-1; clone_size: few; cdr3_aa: CASSIGGSLSYEQYF; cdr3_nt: TGTGCCAGCAGCATCGGGGGGAGCCTCTCCTACGAGCAGTACTTC
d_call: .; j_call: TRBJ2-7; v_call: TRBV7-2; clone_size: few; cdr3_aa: CASSPGTGTPYEQYF; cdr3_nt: TGTGCCAGCAGCCCCGGGACGGGAACGCCCTACGAGCAGTACTTC
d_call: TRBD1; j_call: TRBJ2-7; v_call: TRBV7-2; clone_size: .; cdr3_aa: CASSLALPRTGHSYEQYF; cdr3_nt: TGTGCCAGCAGCTTAGCTCTCCCAAGGACAGGACATTCCTACGAGCAGTACTTC
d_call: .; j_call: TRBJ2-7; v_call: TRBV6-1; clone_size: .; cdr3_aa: CASNRGVQRYEQYF; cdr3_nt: TGTGCCAGCAACCGAGGGGTTCAGCGATACGAGCAGTACTTC
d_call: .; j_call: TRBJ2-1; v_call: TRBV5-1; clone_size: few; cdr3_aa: CASSPEAYNEQFF; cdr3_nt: TGCGCCAGCAGCCCCGAGGCCTACAATGAGCAGTTCTTC
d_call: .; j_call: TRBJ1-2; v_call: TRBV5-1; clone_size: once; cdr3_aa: CASSLSSAEGYYGYTF; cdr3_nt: TGCGCCAGCAGCTTGTCGTCAGCCGAGGGGTACTATGGCTACACCTTC
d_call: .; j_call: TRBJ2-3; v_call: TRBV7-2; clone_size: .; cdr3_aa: CASSSGAPSTDTQYF; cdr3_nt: TGTGCCAGCAGCTCCGGGGCCCCTAGCACAGATACGCAGTATTTT
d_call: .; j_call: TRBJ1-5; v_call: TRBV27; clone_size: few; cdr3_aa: CASGRESYSNQPQHF; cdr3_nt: TGTGCCAGCGGAAGGGAGTCGTATAGCAATCAGCCCCAGCATTTT
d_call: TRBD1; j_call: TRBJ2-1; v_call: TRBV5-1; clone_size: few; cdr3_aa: CASSPGQGTGNEQFF; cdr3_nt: TGCGCCAGCAGCCCTGGACAGGGAACGGGTAATGAGCAGTTCTTC
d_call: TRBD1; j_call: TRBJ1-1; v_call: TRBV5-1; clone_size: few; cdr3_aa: CASSLEEGAKAFF; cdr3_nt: TGCGCCAGCAGCTTGGAGGAGGGGGCTAAAGCTTTCTTT
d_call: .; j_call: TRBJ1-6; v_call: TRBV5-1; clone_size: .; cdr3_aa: CASSLAGVSPLHF; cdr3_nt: TGCGCCAGCAGCTTGGCGGGGGTTTCACCCCTCCACTTT